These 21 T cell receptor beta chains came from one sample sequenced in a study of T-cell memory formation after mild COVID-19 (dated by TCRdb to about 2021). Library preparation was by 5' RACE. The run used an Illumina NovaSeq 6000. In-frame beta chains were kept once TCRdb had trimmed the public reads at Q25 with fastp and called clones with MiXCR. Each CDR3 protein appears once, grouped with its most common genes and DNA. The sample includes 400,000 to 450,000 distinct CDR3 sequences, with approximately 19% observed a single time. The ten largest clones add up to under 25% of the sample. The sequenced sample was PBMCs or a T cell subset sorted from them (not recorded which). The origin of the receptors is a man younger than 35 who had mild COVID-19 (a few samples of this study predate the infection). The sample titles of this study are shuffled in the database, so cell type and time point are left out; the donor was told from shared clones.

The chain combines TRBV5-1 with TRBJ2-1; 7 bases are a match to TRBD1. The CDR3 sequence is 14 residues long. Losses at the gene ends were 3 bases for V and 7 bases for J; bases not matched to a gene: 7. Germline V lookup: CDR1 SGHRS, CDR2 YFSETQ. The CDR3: CASSSGQSFNEQFF. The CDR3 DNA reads TGCGCCAGCAGCTCGGGACAGTCCTTTAATGAGCAGTTCTTC.

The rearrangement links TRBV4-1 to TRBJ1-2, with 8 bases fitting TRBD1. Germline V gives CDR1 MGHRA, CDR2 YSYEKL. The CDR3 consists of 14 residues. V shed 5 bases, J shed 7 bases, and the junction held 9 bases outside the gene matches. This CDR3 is CASSLDRVSRGYTF. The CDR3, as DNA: TGCGCCAGCAGCTTGGACAGGGTCTCGCGTGGCTACACCTTC.

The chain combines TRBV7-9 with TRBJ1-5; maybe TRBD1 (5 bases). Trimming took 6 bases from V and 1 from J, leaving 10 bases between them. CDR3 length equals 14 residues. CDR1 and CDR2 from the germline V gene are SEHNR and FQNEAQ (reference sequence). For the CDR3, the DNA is TGTGCCAGCAGGGGGCCCGGGAGCAATCAGCCCCAGCATTTT. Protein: CASRGPGSNQPQHF.

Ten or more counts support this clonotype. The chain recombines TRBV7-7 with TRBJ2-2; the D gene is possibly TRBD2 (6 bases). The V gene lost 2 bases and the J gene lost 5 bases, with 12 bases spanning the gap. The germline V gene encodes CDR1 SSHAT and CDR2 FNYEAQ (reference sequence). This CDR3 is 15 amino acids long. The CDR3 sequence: CASSLRLGGTGELFF. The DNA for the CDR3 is TGTGCCAGCAGCTTACGGTTGGGGGGAACCGGGGAGCTGTTTTTT.

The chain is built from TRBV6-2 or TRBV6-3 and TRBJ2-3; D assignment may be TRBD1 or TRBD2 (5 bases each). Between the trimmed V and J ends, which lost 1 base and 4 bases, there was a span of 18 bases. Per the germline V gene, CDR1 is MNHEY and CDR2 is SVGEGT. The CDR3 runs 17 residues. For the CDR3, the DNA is TGTGCCAGCAGTTACTGGGGACGGGGCCAGGGCCCAGATACGCAGTATTTT. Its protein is CASSYWGRGQGPDTQYF.

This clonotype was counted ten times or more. The CDR3 coding sequence is TGTGCCACCAGTGAACTAGGGACAGCTGCGAACACCGGGGAGCTGTTTTTT. Amino acid sequence: CATSELGTAANTGELFF. The rearrangement joins TRBV24-1 to TRBJ2-2; 7 bases map to TRBD1. Germline V lookup: CDR1 KGHDR, CDR2 SFDVKD. The CDR3 consists of 17 residues. Losses at the gene ends were 4 bases for V and 0 bases for J; bases not matched to a gene: 7.

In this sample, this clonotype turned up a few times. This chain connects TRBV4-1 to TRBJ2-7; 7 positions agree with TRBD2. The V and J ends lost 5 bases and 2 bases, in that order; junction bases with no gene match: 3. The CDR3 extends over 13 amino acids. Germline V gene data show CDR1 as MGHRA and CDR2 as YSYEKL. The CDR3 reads CASSGGGTYEQYF. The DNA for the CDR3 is TGCGCCAGCAGCGGGGGGGGGACCTACGAGCAGTACTTC.

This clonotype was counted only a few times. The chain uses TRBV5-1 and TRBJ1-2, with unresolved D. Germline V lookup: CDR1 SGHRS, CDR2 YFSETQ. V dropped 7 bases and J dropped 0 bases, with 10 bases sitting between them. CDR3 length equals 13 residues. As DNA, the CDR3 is TGCGCCAGCGGAGTAGGAACTAACTATGGCTACACCTTC. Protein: CASGVGTNYGYTF.

CDR3 sequence reads: CASSPTWGRGGYNEQFF. The CDR3 DNA reads TGTGCCAGCAGCCCCACCTGGGGACGGGGGGGCTACAATGAGCAGTTCTTC. V gene TRBV14 combines with J gene TRBJ2-1; 8 nucleotides align to TRBD2. The ends lost 4 bases at V and 3 bases at J; junction bases unmatched: 11. The CDR3 spans 17 residues. Germline CDR1 reads SGHDN; CDR2 reads FVKESK.

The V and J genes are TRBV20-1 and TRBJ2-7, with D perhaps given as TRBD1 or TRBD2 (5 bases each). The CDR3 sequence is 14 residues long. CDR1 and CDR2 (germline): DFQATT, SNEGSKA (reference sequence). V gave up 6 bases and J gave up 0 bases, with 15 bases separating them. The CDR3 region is CSAVEGSLSYEQYF. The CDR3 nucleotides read TGCAGTGCGGTTGAGGGGTCCCTCTCCTACGAGCAGTACTTC.

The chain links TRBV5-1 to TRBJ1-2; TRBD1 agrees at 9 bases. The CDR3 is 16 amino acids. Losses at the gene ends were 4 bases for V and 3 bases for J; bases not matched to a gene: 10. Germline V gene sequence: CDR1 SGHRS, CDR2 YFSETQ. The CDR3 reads CASSHRGRLRDYGYTF. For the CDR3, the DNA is TGCGCCAGCAGCCACAGGGGGCGTCTTCGGGACTATGGCTACACCTTC.

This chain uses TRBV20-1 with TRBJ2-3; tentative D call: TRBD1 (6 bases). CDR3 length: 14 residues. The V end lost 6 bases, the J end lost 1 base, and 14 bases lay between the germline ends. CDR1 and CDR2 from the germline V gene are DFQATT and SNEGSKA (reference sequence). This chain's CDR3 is CSAVRDIGTDTQYF. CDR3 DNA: TGCAGTGCGGTTAGGGACATCGGCACAGATACGCAGTATTTT.

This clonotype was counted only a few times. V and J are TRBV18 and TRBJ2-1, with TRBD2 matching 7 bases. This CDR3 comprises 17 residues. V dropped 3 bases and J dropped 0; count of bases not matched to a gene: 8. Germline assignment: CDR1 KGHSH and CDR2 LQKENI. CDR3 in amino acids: CASSPGFGGSSYNEQFF. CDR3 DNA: TGTGCCAGCTCACCGGGGTTCGGGGGGAGCTCCTACAATGAGCAGTTCTTC.

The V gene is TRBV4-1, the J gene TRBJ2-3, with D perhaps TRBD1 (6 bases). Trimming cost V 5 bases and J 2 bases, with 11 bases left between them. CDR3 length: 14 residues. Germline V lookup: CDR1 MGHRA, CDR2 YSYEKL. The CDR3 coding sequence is TGCGCCAGCAGCAGGACAGTTATCACAGATACGCAGTATTTT. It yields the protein CASSRTVITDTQYF.

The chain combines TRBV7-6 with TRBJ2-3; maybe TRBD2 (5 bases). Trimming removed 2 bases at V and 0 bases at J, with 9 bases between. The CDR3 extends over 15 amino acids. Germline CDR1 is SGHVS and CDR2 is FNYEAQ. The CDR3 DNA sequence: TGTGCCAGCAGCTTATTTGGCGGGAGCACAGATACGCAGTATTTT. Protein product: CASSLFGGSTDTQYF. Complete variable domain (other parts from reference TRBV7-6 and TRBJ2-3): GAGVSQSPRYKVTKRGQDVALRCDPISGHVSLYWYRQALGQGPEFLTYFNYEAQQDKSGLPNDRFSAERPEGSISTLTIQRTEQRDSAMYRCASSLFGGSTDTQYFGPGTRLTVL.

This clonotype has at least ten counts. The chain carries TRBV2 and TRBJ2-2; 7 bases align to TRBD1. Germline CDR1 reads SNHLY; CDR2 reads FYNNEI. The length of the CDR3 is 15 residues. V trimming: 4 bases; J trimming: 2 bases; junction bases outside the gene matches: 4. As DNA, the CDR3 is TGTGCCAGCAGTGGACAGGGTGCAAACACCGGGGAGCTGTTTTTT. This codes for CASSGQGANTGELFF. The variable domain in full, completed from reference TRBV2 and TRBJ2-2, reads EPEVTQTPSHQVTQMGQEVILRCVPISNHLYFYWYRQILGQKVEFLVSFYNNEISEKSEIFDDQFSVERPDGSNFTLKIRSTKLEDSAMYFCASSGQGANTGELFFGEGSRLTVL.

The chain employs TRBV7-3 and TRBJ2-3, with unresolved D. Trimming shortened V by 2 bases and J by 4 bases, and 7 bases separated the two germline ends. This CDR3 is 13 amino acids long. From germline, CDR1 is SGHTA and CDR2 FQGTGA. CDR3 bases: TGTGCCAGCAGCTTAGCTGTGTCAGATACGCAGTATTTT. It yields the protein CASSLAVSDTQYF.

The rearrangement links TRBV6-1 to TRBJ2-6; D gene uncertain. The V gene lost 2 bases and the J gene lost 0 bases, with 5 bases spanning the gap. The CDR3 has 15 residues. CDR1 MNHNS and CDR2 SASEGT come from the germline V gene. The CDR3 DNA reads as TGTGCCAGCAGTGAAAGGACCTCTGGGGCCAACGTCCTGACTTTC. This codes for CASSERTSGANVLTF.

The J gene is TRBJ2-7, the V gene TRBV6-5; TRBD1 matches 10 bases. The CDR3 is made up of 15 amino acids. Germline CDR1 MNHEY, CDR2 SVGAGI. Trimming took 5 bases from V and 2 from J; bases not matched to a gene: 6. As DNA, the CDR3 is TGTGCCAGCAGTCTGACCGGGACAGGGGCCTACGAGCAGTACGTC. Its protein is CASSLTGTGAYEQYV.

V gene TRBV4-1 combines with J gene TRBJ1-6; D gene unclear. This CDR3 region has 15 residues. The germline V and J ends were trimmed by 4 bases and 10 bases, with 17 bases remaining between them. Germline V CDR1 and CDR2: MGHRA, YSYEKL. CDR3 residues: CASSPRAGLLSPLHF. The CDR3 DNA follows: TGCGCCAGCAGCCCCCGAGCCGGGCTATTATCACCCCTCCACTTT.

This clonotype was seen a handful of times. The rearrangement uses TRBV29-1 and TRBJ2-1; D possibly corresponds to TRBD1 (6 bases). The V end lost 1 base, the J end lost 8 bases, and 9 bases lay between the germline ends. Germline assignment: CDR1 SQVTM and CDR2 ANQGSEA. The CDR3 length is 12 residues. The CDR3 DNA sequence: TGCAGCGTTGAAGCCAGGGGAGATGAGCAGTTCTTC. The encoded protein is CSVEARGDEQFF.